The clone carrying this TCR beta chain showed up many times. This specimen belongs to a study of T cells in Graves' hyperthyroidism and ophthalmopathy. The CDR3 runs 16 residues. Germline V gene sequence: CDR1 SGHVS, CDR2 FQNEAQ. The V segment lost 1 base and the J segment 2 bases; nucleotides outside the gene matches: 7. The CDR3 regions of TCR beta were amplified from RNA transcripts. TCR CDR3 regions were first amplified by RT-PCR with HTBI primers. TCRdb re-called the multiplex PCR reads through MiXCR, storing one row per CDR3 protein. The table includes around 600,000 distinct CDR3 sequences, less than 45% detected once.

The rearrangement joins TRBV7-8 to TRBJ2-5; 7 positions match TRBD2. This clonotype was sampled from an adult man with Graves' disease, either hyperthyroidism or ophthalmopathy (not recorded which). The sample consisted of peripheral blood or thyroid tissue (not recorded which). The CDR3 coding sequence is TGTGCCAGCAGCTTAGTTGGTCTAGCGGCACAAGAGACCCAGTACTTC. Translating gives CASSLVGLAAQETQYF.